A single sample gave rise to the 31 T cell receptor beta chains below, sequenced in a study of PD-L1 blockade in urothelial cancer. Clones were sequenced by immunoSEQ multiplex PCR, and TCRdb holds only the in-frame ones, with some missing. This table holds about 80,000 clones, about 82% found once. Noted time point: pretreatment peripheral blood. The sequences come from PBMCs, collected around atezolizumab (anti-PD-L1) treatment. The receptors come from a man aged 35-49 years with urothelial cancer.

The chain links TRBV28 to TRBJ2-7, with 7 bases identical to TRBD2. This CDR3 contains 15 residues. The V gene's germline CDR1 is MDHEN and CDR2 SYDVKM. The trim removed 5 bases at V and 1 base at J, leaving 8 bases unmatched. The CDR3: CASSLRAGLSYEQYF. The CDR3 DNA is TGTGCCAGCAGTCTCCGAGCGGGACTGTCCTACGAGCAGTACTTC. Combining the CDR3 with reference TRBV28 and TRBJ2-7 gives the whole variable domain DVKVTQSSRYLVKRTGEKVFLECVQDMDHENMFWYRQDPGLGLRLIYFSYDVKMKEKGDIPEGYSVSREKKERFSLILESASTNQTSMYLCASSLRAGLSYEQYFGPGTRLTVT.

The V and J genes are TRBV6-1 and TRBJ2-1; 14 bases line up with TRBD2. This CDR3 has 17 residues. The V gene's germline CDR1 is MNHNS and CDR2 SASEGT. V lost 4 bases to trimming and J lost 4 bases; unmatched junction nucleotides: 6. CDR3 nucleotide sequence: TGTGCCAGCAGTGGCCCGGGACTAGCGGGAGTTTACAATGAGCAGTTCTTC. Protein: CASSGPGLAGVYNEQFF.

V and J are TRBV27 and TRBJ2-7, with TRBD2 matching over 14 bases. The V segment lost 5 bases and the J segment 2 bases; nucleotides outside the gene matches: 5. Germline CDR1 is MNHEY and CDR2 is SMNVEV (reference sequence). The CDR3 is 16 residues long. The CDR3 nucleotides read TGTGCCAGCAGTCCTAGGACTAGCGGGAGGCCCTACGAGCAGTACTTC. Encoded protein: CASSPRTSGRPYEQYF.

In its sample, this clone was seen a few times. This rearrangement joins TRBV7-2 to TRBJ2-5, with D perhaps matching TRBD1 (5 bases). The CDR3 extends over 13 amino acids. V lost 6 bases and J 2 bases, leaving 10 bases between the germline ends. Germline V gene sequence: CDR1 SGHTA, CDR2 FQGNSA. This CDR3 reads CASSTRVQETQYF. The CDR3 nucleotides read TGTGCCAGCAGTACCAGGGTACAAGAGACCCAGTACTTC.

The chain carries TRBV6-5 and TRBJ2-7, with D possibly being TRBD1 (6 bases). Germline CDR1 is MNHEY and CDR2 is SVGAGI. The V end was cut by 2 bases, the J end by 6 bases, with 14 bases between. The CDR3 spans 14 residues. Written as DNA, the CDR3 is TGTGCCAGCAGTTACAACGCAGGGGCAACCGAGCAGTACTTC. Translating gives CASSYNAGATEQYF.

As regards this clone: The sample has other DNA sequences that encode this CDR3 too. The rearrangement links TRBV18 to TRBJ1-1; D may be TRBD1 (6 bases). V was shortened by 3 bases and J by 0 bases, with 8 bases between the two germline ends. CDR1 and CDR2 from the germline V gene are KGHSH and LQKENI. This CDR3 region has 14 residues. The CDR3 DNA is TGTGCCAGCTCACCGGACAGAATGAACACTGAAGCTTTCTTT. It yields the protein CASSPDRMNTEAFF.

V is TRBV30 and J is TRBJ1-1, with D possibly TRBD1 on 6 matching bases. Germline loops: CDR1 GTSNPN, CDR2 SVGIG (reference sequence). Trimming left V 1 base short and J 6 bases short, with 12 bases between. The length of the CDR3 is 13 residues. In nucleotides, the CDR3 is TGTGCCTGGAGTGGTCGGGGGGCCGCTGAAGCTTTCTTT. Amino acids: CAWSGRGAAEAFF.

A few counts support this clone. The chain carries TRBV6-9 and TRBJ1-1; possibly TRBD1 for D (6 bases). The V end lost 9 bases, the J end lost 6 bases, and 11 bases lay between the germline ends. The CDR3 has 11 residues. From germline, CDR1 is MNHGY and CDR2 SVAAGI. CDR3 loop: CARRQAPEAFF. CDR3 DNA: TGTGCCAGGAGACAGGCCCCTGAAGCTTTCTTT.

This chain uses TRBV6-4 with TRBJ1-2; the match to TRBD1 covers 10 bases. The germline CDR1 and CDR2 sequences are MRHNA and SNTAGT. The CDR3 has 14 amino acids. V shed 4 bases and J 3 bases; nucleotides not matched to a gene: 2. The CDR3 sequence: CASSATGGDYGYTF. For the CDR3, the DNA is TGTGCCAGCAGTGCGACAGGGGGCGACTATGGCTACACCTTC.

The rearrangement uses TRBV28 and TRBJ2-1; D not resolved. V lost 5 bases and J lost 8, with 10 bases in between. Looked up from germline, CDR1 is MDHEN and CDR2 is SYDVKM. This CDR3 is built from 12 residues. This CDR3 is CASSPGGDEQFF. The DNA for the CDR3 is TGTGCCAGCAGTCCCGGCGGAGATGAGCAGTTCTTC.

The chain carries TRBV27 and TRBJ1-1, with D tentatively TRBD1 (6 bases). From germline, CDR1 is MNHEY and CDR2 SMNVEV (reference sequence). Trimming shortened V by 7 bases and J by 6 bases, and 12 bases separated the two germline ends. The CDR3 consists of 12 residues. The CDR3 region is CASKGGSSEAFF. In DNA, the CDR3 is TGTGCCAGCAAGGGGGGGAGCTCTGAAGCTTTCTTT.

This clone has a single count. CDR3 amino acids: CAISEWRGEQYF. CDR3 bases: TGTGCCATCAGTGAGTGGAGGGGCGAGCAGTACTTC. This chain links TRBV10-3 with TRBJ2-7; possibly TRBD2 for D (6 bases). This CDR3 comprises 12 residues. V was pared by 1 base and J by 6 bases, with 7 bases between. Germline loops: CDR1 ENHRY, CDR2 SYGVKD.

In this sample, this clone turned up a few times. The CDR3, as DNA: TGTGCCAGCTCACCACCCACAGGGGTGTACGAGCAGTACTTC. Its translation: CASSPPTGVYEQYF. The J gene is TRBJ2-7, the V gene TRBV18, with 7 bases matching TRBD1. The V gene's germline CDR1 is KGHSH and CDR2 LQKENI. The V gene end was trimmed by 0 bases and the J gene end by 4 bases; junction bases not matched to a gene: 3. The CDR3 covers 14 residues.

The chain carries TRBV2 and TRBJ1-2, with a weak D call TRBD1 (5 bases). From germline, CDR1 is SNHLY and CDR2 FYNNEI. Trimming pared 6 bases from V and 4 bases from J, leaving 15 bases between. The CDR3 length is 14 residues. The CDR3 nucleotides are TGTGCCAGCAGCCCCCAGGGAGGAGTCTATGGCTACACCTTC. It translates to CASSPQGGVYGYTF.

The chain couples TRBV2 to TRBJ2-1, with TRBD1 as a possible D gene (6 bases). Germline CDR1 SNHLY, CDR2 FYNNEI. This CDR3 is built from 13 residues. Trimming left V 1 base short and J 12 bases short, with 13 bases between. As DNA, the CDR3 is TGTGCCAGCAGTGAAGTAGAGCAAGGGGGGCAGTTCTTC. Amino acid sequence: CASSEVEQGGQFF.

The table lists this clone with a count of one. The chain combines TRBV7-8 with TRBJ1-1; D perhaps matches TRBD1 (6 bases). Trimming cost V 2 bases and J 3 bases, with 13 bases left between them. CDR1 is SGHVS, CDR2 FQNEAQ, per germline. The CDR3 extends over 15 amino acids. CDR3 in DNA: TGTGCCAGCAGCTTATTCACAGGGCCAGACACTGAAGCTTTCTTT. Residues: CASSLFTGPDTEAFF.

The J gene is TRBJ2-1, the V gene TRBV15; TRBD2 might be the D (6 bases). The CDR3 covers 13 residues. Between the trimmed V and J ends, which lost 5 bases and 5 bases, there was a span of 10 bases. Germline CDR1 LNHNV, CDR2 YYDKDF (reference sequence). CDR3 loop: CATSGTSNNEQFF. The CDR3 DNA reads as TGTGCCACCAGCGGCACTAGCAACAATGAGCAGTTCTTC.

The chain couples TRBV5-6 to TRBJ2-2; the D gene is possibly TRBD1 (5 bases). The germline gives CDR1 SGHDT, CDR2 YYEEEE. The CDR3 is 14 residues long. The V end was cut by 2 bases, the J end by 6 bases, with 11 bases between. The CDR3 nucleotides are TGTGCCAGCAGCTTCCAGGGTGAGGCCGGGGAGCTGTTTTTT. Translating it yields CASSFQGEAGELFF.

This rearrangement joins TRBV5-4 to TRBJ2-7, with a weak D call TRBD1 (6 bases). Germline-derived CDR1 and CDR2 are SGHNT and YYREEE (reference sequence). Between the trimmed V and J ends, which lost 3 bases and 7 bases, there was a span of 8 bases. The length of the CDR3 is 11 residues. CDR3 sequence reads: CASSSGQEQYF. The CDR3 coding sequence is TGTGCCAGCAGCTCCGGACAGGAGCAGTACTTC.

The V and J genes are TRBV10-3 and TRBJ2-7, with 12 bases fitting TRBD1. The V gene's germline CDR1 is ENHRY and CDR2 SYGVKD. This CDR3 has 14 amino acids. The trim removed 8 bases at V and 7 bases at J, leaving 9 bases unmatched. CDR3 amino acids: CAIGPGQGAEEQYF. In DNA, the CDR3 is TGTGCCATCGGCCCGGGACAGGGGGCTGAGGAGCAGTACTTC.

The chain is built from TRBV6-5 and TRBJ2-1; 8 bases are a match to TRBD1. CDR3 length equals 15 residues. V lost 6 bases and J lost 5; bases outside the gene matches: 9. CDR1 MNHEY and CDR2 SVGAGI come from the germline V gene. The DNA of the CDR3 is TGTGCCAGCAGGGGACGGACAGGGCACCACAATGAGCAGTTCTTC. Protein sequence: CASRGRTGHHNEQFF.

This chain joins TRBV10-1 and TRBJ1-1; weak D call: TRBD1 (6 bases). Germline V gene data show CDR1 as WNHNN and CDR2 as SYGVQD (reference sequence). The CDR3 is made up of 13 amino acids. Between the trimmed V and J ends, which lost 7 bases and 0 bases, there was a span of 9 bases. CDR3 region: CASKTGLNTEAFF. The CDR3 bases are TGCGCCAGCAAAACAGGGCTGAACACTGAAGCTTTCTTT.

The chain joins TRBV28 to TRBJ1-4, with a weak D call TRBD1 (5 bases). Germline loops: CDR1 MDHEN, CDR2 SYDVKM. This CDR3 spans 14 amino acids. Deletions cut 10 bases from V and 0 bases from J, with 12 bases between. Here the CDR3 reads CATRQWPTNEKLFF. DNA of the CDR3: TGTGCCACACGACAGTGGCCAACTAATGAAAAACTGTTTTTT.

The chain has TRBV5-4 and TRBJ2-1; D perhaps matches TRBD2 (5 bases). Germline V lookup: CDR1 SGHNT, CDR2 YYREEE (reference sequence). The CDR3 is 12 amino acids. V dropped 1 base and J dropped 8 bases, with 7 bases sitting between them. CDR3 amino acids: CASSLPGYEQFF. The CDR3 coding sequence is TGTGCCAGCAGCTTGCCGGGGTATGAGCAGTTCTTC. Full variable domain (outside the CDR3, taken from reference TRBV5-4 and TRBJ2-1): ETGVTQSPTHLIKTRGQQVTLRCSSQSGHNTVSWYQQALGQGPQFIFQYYREEENGRGNFPPRFSGLQFPNYSSELNVNALELDDSALYLCASSLPGYEQFFGPGTRLTVL.

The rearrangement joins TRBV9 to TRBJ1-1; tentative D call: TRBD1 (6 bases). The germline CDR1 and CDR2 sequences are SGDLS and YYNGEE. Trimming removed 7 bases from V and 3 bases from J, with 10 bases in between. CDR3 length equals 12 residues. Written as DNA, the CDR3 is TGTGCCAGCGGACAGAGGGACACTGAAGCTTTCTTT. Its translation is CASGQRDTEAFF.

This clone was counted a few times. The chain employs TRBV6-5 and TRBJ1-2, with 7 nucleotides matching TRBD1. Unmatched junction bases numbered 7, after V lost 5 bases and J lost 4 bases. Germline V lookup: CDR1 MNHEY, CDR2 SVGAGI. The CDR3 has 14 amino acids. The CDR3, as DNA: TGTGCCAGCAGTGCCACACAGGGGTTCTATGGCTACACCTTC. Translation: CASSATQGFYGYTF.

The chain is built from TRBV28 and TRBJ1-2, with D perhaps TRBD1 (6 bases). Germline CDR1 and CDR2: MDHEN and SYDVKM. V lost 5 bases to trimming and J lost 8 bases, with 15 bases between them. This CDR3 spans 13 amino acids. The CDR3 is CASSPGGRGGYTF. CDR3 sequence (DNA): TGTGCCAGCAGTCCCGGAGGCAGGGGCGGCTACACCTTC.

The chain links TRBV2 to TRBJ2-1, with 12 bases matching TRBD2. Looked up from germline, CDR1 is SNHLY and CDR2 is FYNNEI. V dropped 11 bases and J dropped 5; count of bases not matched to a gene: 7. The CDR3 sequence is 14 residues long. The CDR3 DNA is TGTGCCGACCGGACTAGCGGGACAAACAATGAGCAGTTCTTC. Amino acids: CADRTSGTNNEQFF.

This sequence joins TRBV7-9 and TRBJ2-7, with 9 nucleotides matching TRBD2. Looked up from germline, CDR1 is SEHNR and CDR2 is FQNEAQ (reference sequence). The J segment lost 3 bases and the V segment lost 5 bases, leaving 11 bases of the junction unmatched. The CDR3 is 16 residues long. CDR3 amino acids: CASSVGGGTSSYEQYF. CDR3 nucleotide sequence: TGTGCCAGCAGCGTAGGGGGAGGGACTAGCAGCTACGAGCAGTACTTC.

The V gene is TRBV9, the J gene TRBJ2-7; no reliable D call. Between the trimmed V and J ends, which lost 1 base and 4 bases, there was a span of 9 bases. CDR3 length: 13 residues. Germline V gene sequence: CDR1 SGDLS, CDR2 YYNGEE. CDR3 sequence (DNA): TGTGCCAGCAGCGTACGGGTTGGATACGAGCAGTACTTC. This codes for CASSVRVGYEQYF.

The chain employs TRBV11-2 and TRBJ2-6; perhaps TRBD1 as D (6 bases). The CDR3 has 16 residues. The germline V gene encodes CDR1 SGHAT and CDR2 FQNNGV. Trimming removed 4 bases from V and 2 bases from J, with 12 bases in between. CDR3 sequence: CASSSRGRPGANVLTF. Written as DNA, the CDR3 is TGTGCCAGCAGCTCCAGGGGCCGACCTGGGGCCAACGTCCTGACTTTC.